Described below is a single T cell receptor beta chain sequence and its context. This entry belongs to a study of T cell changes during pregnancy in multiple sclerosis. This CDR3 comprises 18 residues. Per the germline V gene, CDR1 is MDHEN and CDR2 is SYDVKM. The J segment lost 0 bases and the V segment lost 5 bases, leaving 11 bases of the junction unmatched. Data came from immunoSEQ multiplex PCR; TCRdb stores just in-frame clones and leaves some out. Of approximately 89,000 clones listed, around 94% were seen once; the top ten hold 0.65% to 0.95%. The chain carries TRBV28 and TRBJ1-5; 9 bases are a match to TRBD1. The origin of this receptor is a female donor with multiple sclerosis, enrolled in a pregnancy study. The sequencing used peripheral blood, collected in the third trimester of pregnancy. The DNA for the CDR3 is TGTGCCAGCAGTCGGCTGGGGGACAGGGCATATAGCAATCAGCCCCAGCATTTT. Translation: CASSRLGDRAYSNQPQHF.